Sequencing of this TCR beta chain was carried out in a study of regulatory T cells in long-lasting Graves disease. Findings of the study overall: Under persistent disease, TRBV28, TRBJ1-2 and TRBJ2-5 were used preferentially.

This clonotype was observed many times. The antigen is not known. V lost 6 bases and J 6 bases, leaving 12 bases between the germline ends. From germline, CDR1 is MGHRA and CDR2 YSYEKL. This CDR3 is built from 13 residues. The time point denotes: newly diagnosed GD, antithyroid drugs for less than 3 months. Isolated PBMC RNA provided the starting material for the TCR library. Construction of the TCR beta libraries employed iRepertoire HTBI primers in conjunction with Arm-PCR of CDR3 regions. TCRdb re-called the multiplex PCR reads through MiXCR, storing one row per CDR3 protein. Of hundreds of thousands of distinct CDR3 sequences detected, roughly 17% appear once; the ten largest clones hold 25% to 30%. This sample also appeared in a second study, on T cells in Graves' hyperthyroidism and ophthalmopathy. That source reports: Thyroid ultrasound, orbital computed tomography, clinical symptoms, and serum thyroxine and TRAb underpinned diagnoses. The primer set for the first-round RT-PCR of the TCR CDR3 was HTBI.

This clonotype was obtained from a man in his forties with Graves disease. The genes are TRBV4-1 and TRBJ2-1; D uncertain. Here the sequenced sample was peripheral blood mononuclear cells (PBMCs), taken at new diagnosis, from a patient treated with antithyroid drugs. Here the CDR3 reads CASSYPGSNEQFF. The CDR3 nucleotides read TGCGCCAGCAGTTACCCGGGCAGCAATGAGCAGTTCTTC.